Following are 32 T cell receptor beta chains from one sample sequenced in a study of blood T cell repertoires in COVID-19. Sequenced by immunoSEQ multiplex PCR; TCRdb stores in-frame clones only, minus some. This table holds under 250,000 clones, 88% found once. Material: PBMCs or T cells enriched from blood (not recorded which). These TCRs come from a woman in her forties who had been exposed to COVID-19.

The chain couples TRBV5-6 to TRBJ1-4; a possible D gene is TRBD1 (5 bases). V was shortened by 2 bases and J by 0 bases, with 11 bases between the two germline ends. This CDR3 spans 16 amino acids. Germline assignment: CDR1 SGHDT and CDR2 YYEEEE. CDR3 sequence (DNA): TGTGCCAGCAGCTTTCAGGGCATTTCAACTAATGAAAAACTGTTTTTT. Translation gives CASSFQGISTNEKLFF.

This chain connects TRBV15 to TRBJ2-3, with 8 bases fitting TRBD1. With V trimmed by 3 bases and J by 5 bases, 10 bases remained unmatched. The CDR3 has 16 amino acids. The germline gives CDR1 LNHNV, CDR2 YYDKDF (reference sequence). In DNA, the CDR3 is TGTGCCACCAGCAGCTTCAAGACAGGGGATCTAGATACGCAGTATTTT. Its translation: CATSSFKTGDLDTQYF.

The CDR3 reads CASSPRDRGLAGAYEQYF. The CDR3 DNA reads as TGTGCCAGCTCACCTCGGGACAGGGGACTAGCGGGTGCCTACGAGCAGTACTTC. This chain joins TRBV18 and TRBJ2-7; 12 bases agree with TRBD2. Germline CDR1 reads KGHSH; CDR2 reads LQKENI. V shed 3 bases and J 2 bases; nucleotides not matched to a gene: 11. CDR3 length equals 18 residues.

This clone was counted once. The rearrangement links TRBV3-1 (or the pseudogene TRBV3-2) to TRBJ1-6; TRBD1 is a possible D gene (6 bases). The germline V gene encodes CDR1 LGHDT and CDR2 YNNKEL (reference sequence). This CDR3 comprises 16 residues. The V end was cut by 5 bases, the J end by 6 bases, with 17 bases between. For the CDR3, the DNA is TGTGCCAGCAGCGCTGCCCGCGGGGGCCCTAATTCACCCCTCCACTTT. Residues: CASSAARGGPNSPLHF.

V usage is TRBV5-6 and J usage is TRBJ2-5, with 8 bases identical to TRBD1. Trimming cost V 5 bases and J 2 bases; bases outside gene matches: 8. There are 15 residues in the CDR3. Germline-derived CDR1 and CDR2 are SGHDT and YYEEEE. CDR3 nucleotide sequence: TGTGCCAGCAGTCCCTTCCGGGACAGGCAAGAGACCCAGTACTTC. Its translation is CASSPFRDRQETQYF.

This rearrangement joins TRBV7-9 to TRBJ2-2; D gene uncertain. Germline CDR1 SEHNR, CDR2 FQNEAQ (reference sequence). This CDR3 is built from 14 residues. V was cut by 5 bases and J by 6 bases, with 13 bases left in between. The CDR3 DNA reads TGTGCCAGCAGCCGCGAGGAATCCCCCGGGGAGCTGTTTTTT. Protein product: CASSREESPGELFF.

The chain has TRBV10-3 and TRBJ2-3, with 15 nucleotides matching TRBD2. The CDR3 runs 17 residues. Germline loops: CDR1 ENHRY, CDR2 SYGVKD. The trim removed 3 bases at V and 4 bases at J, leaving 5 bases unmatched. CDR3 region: CAISDEGLAGGPDTQYF. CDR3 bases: TGTGCCATCAGTGACGAGGGACTAGCGGGAGGCCCAGATACGCAGTATTTT.

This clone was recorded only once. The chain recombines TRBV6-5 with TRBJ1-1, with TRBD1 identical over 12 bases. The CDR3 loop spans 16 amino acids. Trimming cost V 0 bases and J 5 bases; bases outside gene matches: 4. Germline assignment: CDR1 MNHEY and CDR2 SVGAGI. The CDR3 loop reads CASSYSGDRGRTEAFF. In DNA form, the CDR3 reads TGTGCCAGCAGTTACTCGGGGGACAGGGGGCGAACTGAAGCTTTCTTT.

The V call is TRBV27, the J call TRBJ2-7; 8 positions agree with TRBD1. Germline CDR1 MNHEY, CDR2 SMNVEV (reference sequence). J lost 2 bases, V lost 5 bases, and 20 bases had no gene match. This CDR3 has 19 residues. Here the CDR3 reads CASSPLRTGLLRGPYEQYF. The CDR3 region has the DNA TGTGCCAGCAGTCCCCTCCGGACAGGGCTTTTAAGGGGTCCCTACGAGCAGTACTTC.

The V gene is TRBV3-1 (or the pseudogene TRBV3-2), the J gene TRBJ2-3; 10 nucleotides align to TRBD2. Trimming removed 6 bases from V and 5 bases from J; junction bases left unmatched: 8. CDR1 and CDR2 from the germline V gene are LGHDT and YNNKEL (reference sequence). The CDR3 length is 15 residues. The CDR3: CASSRSGRAVDTQYF. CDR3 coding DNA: TGTGCCAGCAGTCGAAGCGGGAGGGCCGTAGATACGCAGTATTTT.

The CDR3 DNA follows: TGTGCCAGCAGCAGTTATCTCAAACCGGGACAGGGAAAGGATCGGTACTTC. Residues: CASSSYLKPGQGKDRYF. The chain employs TRBV14 and TRBJ2-7; TRBD1 matches 9 bases. Germline CDR1 SGHDN, CDR2 FVKESK. V gave up 5 bases and J gave up 12 bases; unmatched junction bases: 23. The CDR3 runs 17 residues.

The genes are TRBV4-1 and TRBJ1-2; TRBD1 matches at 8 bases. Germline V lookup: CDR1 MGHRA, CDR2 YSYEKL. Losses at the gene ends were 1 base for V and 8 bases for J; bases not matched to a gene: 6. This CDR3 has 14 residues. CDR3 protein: CASSQVQGADGYTF. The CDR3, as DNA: TGCGCCAGCAGCCAAGTCCAGGGGGCGGACGGCTACACCTTC.

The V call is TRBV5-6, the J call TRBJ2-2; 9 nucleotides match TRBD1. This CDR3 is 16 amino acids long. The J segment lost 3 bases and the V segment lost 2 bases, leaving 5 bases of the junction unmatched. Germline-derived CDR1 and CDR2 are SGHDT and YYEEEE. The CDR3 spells CASSFLRTGDTGELFF. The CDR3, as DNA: TGTGCCAGCAGCTTTCTTAGGACAGGGGACACCGGGGAGCTGTTTTTT.

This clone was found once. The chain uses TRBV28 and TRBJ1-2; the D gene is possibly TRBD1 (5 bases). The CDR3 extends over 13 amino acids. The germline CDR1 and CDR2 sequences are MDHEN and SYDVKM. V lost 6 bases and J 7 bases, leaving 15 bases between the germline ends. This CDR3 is CASSSSGGSGYTF. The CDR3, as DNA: TGTGCCAGCAGCTCATCGGGGGGTTCTGGCTACACCTTC.

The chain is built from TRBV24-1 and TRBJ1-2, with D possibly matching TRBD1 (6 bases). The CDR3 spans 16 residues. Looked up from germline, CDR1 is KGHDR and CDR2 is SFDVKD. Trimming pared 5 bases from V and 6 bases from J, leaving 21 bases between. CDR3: CATSASRTGLGHGYTF. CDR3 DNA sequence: TGTGCCACCAGTGCCTCCCGTACAGGGTTAGGGCATGGCTACACCTTC.

CDR3 sequence: CASSHAGVGGDTEAFF. For the CDR3, the DNA is TGCGCCAGCAGCCACGCGGGGGTTGGTGGGGACACTGAAGCTTTCTTT. The V and J genes are TRBV4-1 and TRBJ1-1; a weak D match, TRBD1 (5 bases). Germline assignment: CDR1 MGHRA and CDR2 YSYEKL. Trimming cost V 3 bases and J 3 bases, with 17 bases left between them. CDR3 length: 16 residues.

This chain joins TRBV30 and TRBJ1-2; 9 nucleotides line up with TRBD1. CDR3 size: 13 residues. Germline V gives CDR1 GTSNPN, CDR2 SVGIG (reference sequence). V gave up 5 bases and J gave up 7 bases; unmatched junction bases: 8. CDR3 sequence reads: CAWDRQGGSGYTF. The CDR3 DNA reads TGTGCCTGGGACCGACAGGGGGGTTCTGGCTACACCTTC.

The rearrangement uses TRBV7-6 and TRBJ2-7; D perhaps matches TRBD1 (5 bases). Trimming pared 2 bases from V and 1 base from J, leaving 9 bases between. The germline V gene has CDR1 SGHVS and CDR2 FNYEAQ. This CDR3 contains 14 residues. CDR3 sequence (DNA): TGTGCCAGCAGCTTACAGGGTCCGTCCTACGAGCAGTACTTC. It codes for CASSLQGPSYEQYF.

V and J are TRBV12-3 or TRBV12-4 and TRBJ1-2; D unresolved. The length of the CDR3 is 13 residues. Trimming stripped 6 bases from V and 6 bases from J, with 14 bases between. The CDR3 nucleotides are TGTGCCAGCAGCCTTAGCGGGGAACATGGCTACACCTTC. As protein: CASSLSGEHGYTF.

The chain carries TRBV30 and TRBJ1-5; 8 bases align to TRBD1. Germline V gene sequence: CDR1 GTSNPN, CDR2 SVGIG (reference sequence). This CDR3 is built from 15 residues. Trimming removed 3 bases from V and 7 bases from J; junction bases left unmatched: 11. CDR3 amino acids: CAWSPGQGARQPQHF. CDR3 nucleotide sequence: TGTGCCTGGAGCCCTGGTCAGGGGGCAAGACAGCCCCAGCATTTT.

CDR3 region: CASSEAWRGGQGDGYTF. Here the CDR3 DNA reads TGTGCCAGCAGTGAAGCCTGGCGAGGGGGACAGGGGGATGGCTACACCTTC. J is TRBJ1-2 and V is TRBV2; TRBD1 matches 11 bases. CDR1 SNHLY and CDR2 FYNNEI come from the germline V gene. V lost 0 bases, J lost 6 bases, and 9 bases stayed unmatched. The CDR3 runs 17 residues. Filled out from reference TRBV2 and TRBJ1-2, the complete variable domain reads EPEVTQTPSHQVTQMGQEVILRCVPISNHLYFYWYRQILGQKVEFLVSFYNNEISEKSEIFDDQFSVERPDGSNFTLKIRSTKLEDSAMYFCASSEAWRGGQGDGYTFGSGTRLTVV.

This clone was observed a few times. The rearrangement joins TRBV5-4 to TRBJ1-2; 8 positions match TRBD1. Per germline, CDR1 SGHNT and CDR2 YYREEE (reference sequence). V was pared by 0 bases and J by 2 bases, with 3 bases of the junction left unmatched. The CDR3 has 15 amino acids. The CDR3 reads CASSLEAGGNYGYTF. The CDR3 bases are TGTGCCAGCAGCTTGGAGGCAGGGGGCAACTATGGCTACACCTTC.

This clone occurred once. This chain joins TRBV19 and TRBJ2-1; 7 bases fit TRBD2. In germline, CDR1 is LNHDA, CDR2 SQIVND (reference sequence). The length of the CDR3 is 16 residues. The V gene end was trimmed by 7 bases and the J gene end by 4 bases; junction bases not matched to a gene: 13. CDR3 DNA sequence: TGTGCCAGTAATCCCAGGGCGGGAGTAAATTACAATGAGCAGTTCTTC. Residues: CASNPRAGVNYNEQFF.

CDR3: CASSSPGGAEDTQYF. CDR3 bases: TGTGCCAGCAGCTCCCCAGGGGGCGCGGAGGATACGCAGTATTTT. J is TRBJ2-3 and V is TRBV5-4; 8 positions match TRBD1. The V gene end was trimmed by 3 bases and the J gene end by 6 bases; junction bases not matched to a gene: 9. CDR3 length equals 15 residues. The germline V gene encodes CDR1 SGHNT and CDR2 YYREEE (reference sequence).

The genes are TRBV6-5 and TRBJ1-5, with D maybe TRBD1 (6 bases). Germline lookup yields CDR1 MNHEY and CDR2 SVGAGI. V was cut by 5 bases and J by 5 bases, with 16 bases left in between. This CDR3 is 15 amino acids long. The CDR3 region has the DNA TGTGCCAGCAGTCCCGACAGGATTGACGATCAGCCCCAGCATTTT. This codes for CASSPDRIDDQPQHF.

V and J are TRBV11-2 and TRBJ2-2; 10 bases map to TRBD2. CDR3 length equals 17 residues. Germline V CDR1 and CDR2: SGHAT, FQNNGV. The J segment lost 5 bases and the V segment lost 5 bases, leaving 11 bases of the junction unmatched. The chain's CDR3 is CASSPRTSGGRTGELFF. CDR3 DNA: TGTGCCAGCAGCCCGCGGACTAGCGGAGGGAGGACCGGGGAGCTGTTTTTT.

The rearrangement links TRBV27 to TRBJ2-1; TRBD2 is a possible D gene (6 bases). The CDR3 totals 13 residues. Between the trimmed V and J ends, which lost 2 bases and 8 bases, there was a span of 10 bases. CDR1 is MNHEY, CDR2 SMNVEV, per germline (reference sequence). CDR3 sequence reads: CASSLASVDEQFF. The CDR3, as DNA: TGTGCCAGCAGTTTAGCTAGCGTTGATGAGCAGTTCTTC.

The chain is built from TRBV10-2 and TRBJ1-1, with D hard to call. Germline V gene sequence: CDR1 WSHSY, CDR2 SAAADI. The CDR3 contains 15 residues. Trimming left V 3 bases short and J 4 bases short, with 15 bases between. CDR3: CASSDFLGLSTEAFF. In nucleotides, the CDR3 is TGCGCCAGCAGTGACTTCCTCGGGTTGAGCACTGAAGCTTTCTTT.

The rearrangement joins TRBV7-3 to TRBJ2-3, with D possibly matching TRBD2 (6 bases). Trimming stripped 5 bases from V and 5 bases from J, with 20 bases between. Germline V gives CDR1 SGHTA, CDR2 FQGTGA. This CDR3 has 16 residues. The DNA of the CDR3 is TGTGCCAGCAGCCCCCGTCTCGGGGACTCCGAAGATACGCAGTATTTT. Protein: CASSPRLGDSEDTQYF.

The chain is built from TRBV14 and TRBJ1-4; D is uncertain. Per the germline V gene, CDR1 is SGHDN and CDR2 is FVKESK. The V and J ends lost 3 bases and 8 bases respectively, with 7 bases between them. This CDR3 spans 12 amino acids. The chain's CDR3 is CASSQRNEKLFF. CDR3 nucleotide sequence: TGTGCCAGCAGCCAGAGGAACGAAAAACTGTTTTTT.

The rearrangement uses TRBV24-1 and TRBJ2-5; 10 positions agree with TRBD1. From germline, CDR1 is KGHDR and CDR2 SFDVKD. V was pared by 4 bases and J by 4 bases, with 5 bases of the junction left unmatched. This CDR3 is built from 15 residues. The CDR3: CATSEWGTGVETQYF. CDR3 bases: TGTGCCACCAGTGAGTGGGGGACAGGGGTAGAGACCCAGTACTTC.

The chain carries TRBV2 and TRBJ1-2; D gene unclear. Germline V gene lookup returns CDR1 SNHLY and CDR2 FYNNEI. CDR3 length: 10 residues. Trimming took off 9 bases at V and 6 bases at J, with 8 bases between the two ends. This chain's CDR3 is CARISDGYTF. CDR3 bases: TGTGCCAGAATATCGGATGGCTACACCTTC.